This T cell receptor beta chain was obtained from a study of blood T cell repertoires in COVID-19 (dated by TCRdb to 2019 to 2021). Notes on the research overall: Samples covering the acute and convalescent phases of COVID-19 were provided by collaborators in the United States, Italy and Spain. The material from the prospective study consisted of cDNA or gDNA derived from T cells, B-cell-depleted T cells, or PBMCs. Subjects who had been exposed to COVID-19, were actively infected with it, or had recovered from it provided the deeply sampled blood TCRbeta repertoires that made up the dataset. The repertoires were released in a freely available public database intended as a resource for research on the immune response to SARS-CoV-2. The samples were drawn from the first 160 participants of the ongoing ImmuneRACE study and from 1,254 subjects provided by 6 global collaborators. Sample metadata almost always included a de-identified subject ID, COVID-19 status, age in years and sex. Where available, HLA class I and class II types were obtained from metadata supplied by the sample provider rather than from assay-based typing. General conclusions and limits of the study: Clinical and demographic metadata were provided uncurated, with the amount varying by source and participant.

Whole blood was collected in K2EDTA tubes by collaborating institutions according to the institutions' own protocols. Collaborator samples were shipped for TCRbeta analysis as frozen whole blood, isolated PBMCs, or DNA extracted from either sample type. The immunoSEQ Assay, a bias-controlled multiplex PCR, was used to amplify TCRbeta CDR3 regions from genomic DNA. The study's own analysis went as follows. The number of nucleated cells in each sample was estimated by amplification of reference gene primers within the assay. To quantify the absolute abundance of each unique TCRbeta CDR3 rearrangement, sequence reads were collapsed and filtered. For each sample, productive Simpson clonality was calculated as the square root of Simpson's diversity index over productive rearrangements. TCRdb took over this immuneACCESS table, retaining in-frame rearrangements with V and J assigned. Such tables are incomplete; in checked studies, under half of the missing clones stem from an unresolved V gene, and the remainder is unexplained. V and J calls and clone size follow that table, whereas D and trimming were derived from the DNA. The sample contains 250,000 to 350,000 clones, roughly 89% of them found a single time. The ten largest clones add up to around 3% of the sample.

The CDR3 sequence holds 15 residues, the cysteine and phenylalanine included. Solely the CDR3 DNA is kept, with 45 bases framed from the first base. From a lookup of the germline V gene, CDR1 and CDR2 are MDHEN and SYDVKM. Here V drops 2 bases and J drops 6 bases, and the junction holds 4 bases not matched to any gene. This clone was observed once. The antigen it recognizes is unknown. Nothing much larger sits one base from this clone, and base qualities are not available. The chain couples TRBV28 to TRBJ1-5; TRBD1 matches 10 bases in the middle. The specimen sequenced was peripheral blood. This TCR was sampled from a woman between 25 and 40 years old with active or convalescent COVID-19. The CDR3 protein is CASSLMGQGIQPQHF. The nucleotides are TGTGCCAGCAGTTTAATGGGACAGGGGATTCAGCCCCAGCATTTT. With all but the CDR3 taken from the reference TRBV28 and TRBJ1-5 genes, the full variable domain is: DVKVTQSSRYLVKRTGEKVFLECVQDMDHENMFWYRQDPGLGLRLIYFSYDVKMKEKGDIPEGYSVSREKKERFSLILESASTNQTSMYLCASSLMGQGIQPQHFGDGTRLSIL.